This TCR beta chain was captured by sequencing in a study of shared clonotypes between healthy human individuals. Comment on this clone: What it recognizes is unknown.

This CDR3 contains 15 residues. V was clipped by 3 bases and J by 8 bases, with 16 bases between them. Germline V gives CDR1 SEHNR, CDR2 FQNEAQ (reference sequence). Study results and limitations: Investigators collected only blood, and repertoires in tissues likely differ.

Across several immunoSEQ plates, the genomic DNA of each subset was split evenly. Here immunoSEQ multiplex PCR was the method, and the copy in TCRdb shows in-frame clones only, minus some. Counted here are 2 million or so clones, roughly 94% occurring once; the ten biggest clones make up roughly 1.1%. It was CD45RO-negative cells, positively selected for CCR7, that made up naive CD8 cells, with terminally differentiated effector memory CD45RA+ cells excluded. Adults of Caucasian background living in Nashville, Tennessee made up all donors. The chain has TRBV7-9 and TRBJ1-4; D gene unclear. Sequencing was performed on naive CD8+ T cells sorted from blood. The sequence was obtained from a man between 18 and 35 years old in good health. This CDR3 is CASSFFGMDEEKLFF. The CDR3 nucleotides are TGTGCCAGCAGCTTCTTCGGGATGGATGAGGAAAAACTGTTTTTT. Drawing the rest from reference TRBV7-9 and TRBJ1-4, the complete variable domain is DTGVSQNPRHKITKRGQNVTFRCDPISEHNRLYWYRQTLGQGPEFLTYFQNEAQLEKSRLLSDRFSAERPKGSFSTLEIQRTEQGDSAMYLCASSFFGMDEEKLFFGSGTQLSVL.